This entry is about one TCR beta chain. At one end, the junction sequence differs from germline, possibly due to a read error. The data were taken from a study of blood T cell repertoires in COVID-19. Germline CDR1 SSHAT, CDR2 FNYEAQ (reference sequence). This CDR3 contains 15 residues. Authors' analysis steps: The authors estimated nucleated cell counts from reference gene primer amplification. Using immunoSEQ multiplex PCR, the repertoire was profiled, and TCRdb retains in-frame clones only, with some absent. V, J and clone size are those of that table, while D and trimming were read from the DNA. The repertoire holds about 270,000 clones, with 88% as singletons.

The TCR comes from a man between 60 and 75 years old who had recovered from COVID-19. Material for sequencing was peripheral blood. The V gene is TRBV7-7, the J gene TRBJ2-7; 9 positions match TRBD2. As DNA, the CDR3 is TGTGCTAGCAGCTTAAGGCTAGCGGGGCCCTACGAGCAGTACTTC. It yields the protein CASSLRLAGPYEQYF. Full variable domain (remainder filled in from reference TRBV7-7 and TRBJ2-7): GAGVSQSPRYKVTKRGQDVTLRCDPISSHATLYWYQQALGQGPEFLTYFNYEAQPDKSGLPSDRFSAERPEGSISTLTIQRTEQRDSAMYRCASSLRLAGPYEQYFGPGTRLTVT.